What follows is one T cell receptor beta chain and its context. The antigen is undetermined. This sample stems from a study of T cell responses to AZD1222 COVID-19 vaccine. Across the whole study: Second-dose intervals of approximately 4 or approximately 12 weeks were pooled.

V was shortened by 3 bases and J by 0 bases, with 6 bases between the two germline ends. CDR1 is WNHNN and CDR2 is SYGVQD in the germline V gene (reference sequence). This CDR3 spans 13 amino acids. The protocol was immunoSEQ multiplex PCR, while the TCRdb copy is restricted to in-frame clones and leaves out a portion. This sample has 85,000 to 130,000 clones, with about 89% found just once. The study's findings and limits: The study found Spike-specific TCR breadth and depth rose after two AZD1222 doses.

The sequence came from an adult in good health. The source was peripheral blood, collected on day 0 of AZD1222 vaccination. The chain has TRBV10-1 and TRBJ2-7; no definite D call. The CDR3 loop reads CASSDPRSYEQYF. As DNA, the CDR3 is TGCGCCAGCAGTGATCCGCGCTCCTACGAGCAGTACTTC.